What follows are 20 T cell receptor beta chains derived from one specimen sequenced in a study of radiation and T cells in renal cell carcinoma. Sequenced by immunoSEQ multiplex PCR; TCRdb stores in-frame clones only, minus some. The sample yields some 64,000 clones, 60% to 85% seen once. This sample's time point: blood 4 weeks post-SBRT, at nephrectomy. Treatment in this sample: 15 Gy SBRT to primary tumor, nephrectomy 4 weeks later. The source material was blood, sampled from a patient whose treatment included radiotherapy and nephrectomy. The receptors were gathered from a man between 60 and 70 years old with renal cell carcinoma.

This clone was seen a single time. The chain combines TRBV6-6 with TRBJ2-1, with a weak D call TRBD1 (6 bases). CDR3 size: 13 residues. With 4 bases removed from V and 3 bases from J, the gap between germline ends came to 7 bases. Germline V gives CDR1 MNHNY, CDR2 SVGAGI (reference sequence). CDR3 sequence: CASSLDSYNEQFF. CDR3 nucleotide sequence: TGTGCCAGCAGTTTGGACAGCTACAATGAGCAGTTCTTC.

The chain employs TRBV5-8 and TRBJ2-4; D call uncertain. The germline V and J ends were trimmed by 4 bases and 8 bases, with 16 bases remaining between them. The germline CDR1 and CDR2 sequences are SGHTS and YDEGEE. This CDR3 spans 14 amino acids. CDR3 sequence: CASSERWSLHIQYF. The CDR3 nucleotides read TGTGCCAGCAGCGAAAGGTGGTCTCTCCACATTCAGTACTTC.

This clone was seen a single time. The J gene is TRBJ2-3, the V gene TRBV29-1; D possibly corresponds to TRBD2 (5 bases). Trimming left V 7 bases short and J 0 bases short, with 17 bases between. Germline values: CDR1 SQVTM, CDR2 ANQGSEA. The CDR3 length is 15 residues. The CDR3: CSALGSPISTDTQYF. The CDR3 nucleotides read TGCAGCGCCCTGGGGAGCCCGATTAGCACAGATACGCAGTATTTT.

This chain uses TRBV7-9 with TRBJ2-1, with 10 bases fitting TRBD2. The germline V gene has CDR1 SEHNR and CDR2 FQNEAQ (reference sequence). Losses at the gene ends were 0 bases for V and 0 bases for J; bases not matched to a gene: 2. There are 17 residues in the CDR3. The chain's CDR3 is CASSLAASGSSYNEQFF. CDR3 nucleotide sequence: TGTGCCAGCAGCTTAGCAGCTAGCGGGAGCTCCTACAATGAGCAGTTCTTC. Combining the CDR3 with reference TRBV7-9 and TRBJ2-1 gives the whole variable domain DTGVSQNPRHKITKRGQNVTFRCDPISEHNRLYWYRQTLGQGPEFLTYFQNEAQLEKSRLLSDRFSAERPKGSFSTLEIQRTEQGDSAMYLCASSLAASGSSYNEQFFGPGTRLTVL.

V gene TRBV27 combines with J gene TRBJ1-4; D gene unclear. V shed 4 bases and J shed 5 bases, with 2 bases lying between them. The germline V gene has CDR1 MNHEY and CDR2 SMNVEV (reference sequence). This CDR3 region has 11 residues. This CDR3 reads CASSSNEKLFF. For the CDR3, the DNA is TGTGCCAGCAGTTCCAATGAAAAACTGTTTTTT. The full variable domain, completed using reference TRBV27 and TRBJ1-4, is EAQVTQNPRYLITVTGKKLTVTCSQNMNHEYMSWYRQDPGLGLRQIYYSMNVEVTDKGDVPEGYKVSRKEKRNFPLILESPSPNQTSLYFCASSSNEKLFFGSGTQLSVL.

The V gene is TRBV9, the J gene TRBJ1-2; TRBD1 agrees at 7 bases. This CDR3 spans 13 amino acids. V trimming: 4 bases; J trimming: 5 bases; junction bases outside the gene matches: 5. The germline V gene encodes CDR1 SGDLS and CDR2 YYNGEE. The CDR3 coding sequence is TGTGCCAGCAGCCCACAGGGGAGGTATGGCTACACCTTC. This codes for CASSPQGRYGYTF.

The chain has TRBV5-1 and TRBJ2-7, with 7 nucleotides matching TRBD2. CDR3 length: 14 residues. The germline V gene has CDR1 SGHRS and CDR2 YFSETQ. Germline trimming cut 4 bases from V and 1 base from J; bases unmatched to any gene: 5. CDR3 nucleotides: TGCGCCAGCAGCATGGGACTAAATTCCTACGAGCAGTACGTC. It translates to CASSMGLNSYEQYV.

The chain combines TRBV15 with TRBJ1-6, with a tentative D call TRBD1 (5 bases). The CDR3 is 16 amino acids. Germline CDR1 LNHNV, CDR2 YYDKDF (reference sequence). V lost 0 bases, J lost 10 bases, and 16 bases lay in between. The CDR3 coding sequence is TGTGCCACCAGCAGAGATCGGGACGGCCCTAGGTCACCCCTCCACTTT. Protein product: CATSRDRDGPRSPLHF.

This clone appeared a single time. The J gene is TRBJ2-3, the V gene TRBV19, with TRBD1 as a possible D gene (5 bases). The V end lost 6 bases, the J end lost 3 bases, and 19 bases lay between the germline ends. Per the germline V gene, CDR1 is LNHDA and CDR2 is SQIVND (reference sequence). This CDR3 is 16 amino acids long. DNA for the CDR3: TGTGCCAGTAGCCGGGTTCGACAGCTTGGGACAGATACGCAGTATTTT. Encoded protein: CASSRVRQLGTDTQYF. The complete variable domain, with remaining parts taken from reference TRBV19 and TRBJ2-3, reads DGGITQSPKYLFRKEGQNVTLSCEQNLNHDAMYWYRQDPGQGLRLIYYSQIVNDFQKGDIAEGYSVSREKKESFPLTVTSAQKNPTAFYLCASSRVRQLGTDTQYFGPGTRLTVL.

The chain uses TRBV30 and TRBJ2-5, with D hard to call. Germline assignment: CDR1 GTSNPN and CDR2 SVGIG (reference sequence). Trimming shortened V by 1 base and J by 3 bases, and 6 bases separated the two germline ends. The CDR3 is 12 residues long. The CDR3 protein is CAWSGFEETQYF. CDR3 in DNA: TGTGCCTGGAGTGGGTTCGAAGAGACCCAGTACTTC.

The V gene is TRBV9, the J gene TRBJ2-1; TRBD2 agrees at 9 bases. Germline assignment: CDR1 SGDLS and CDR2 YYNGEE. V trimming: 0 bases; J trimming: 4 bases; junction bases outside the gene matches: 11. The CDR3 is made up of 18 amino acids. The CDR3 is CASSVAPSGAGGYNEQFF. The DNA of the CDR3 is TGTGCCAGCAGCGTAGCTCCTAGCGGGGCTGGGGGTTACAATGAGCAGTTCTTC.

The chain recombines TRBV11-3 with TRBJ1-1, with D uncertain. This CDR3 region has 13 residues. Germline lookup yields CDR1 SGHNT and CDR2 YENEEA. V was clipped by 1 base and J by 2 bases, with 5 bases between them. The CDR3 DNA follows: TGTGCCAGCAGCTTAGGGAGTAACACTGAAGCTTTCTTT. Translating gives CASSLGSNTEAFF.

CDR3 amino acids: CASSPSQGRTDTQYF. CDR3 bases: TGTGCCAGCAGCCCCTCCCAGGGGCGCACAGATACGCAGTATTTT. This chain uses TRBV7-2 with TRBJ2-3; TRBD1 is a possible D gene (6 bases). Germline CDR1 reads SGHTA; CDR2 reads FQGNSA. The CDR3 is 15 amino acids. The germline V and J ends were trimmed by 5 bases and 1 base, with 13 bases remaining between them.

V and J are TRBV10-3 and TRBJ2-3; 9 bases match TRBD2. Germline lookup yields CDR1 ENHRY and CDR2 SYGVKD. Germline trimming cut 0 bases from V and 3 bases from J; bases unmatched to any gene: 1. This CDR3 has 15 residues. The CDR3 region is CAISESSGGTDTQYF. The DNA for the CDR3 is TGTGCCATCAGTGAGTCTAGCGGGGGAACAGATACGCAGTATTTT.

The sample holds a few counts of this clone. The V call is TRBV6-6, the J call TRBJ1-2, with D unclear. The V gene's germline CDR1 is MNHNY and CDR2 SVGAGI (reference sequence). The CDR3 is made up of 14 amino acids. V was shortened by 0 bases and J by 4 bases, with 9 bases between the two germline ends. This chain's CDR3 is CASSYSSPGYGYTF. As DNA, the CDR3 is TGTGCCAGCAGTTACTCGTCGCCGGGCTATGGCTACACCTTC.

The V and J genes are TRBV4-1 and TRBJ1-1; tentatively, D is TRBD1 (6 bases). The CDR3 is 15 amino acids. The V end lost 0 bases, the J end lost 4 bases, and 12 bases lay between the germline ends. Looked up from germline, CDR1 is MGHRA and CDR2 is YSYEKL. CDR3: CASSQDARGTTEAFF. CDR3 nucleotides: TGCGCCAGCAGCCAAGATGCGAGGGGGACCACTGAAGCTTTCTTT.

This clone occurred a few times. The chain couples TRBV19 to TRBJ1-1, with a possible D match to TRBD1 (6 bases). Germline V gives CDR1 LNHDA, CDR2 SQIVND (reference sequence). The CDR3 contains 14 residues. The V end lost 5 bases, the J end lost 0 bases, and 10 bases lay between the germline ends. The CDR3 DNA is TGTGCCAGTAGTTCCGGACAGTTGAACACTGAAGCTTTCTTT. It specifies CASSSGQLNTEAFF.

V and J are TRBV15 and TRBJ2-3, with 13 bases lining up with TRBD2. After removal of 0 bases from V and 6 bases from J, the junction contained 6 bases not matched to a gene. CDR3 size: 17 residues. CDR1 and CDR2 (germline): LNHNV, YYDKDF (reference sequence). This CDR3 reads CATSREGLAGAGDTQYF. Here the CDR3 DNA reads TGTGCCACCAGCAGAGAAGGACTAGCGGGGGCGGGGGATACGCAGTATTTT.

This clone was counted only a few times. The CDR3: CASSSSGTGVIEQYF. The CDR3 DNA sequence: TGCGCCAGCAGCTCCTCCGGGACAGGGGTGATTGAGCAGTACTTC. This rearrangement joins TRBV5-1 to TRBJ2-7; 10 nucleotides agree with TRBD1. The J segment lost 7 bases and the V segment lost 3 bases, leaving 10 bases of the junction unmatched. The CDR3 is 15 amino acids. Germline loops: CDR1 SGHRS, CDR2 YFSETQ.

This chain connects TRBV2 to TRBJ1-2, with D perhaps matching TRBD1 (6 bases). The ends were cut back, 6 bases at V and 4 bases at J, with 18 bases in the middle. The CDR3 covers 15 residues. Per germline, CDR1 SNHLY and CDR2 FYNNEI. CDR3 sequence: CASRGGDISIYGYTF. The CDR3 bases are TGTGCCAGCAGGGGAGGGGACATTTCGATCTATGGCTACACCTTC.